This T cell receptor beta chain was captured in a study of CD8+ T cells in alopecia areata. Study summary: Each of the treated patients was given oral tofacitinib, 5 to 10 mg twice daily, for moderate-to-severe alopecia areata.

In this sample, this clone turned up a few times. In alopecia areata patients, both lesional scalp punch biopsies and peripheral blood were collected. PBMCs yielded sorted CD4+ and CD8+ T cells. TCR sequencing used cDNA made by reverse transcription of extracted RNA. Produced via immunoSEQ multiplex PCR; TCRdb's table is partial and in-frame only. The sample has 220,000 or so clones; about three fifths are singletons. The starting material was CD4+ T cells sorted from blood, obtained at week 0. The TCR originated in a human donor with alopecia areata.

The CDR3 nucleotides read TGTGCCAGCTCCTTCACTGCTGCGGTGGAGAGTGGCTACACCTTC. It translates to CASSFTAAVESGYTF. The chain links TRBV18 to TRBJ1-2; the D is unclear. In germline, CDR1 is KGHSH, CDR2 LQKENI. Trimming cost V 6 bases and J 7 bases, with 21 bases left between them. The CDR3 sequence is 15 residues long. Filled out from reference TRBV18 and TRBJ1-2, the complete variable domain reads NAGVMQNPRHLVRRRGQEARLRCSPMKGHSHVYWYRQLPEEGLKFMVYLQKENIIDESGMPKERFSAEFPKEGPSILRIQQVVRGDSAAYFCASSFTAAVESGYTFGSGTRLTVV.